This TCR beta chain was found in a study of post-analysis software for immune sequencing data. Broader study findings: Four or five TRBV segments, including TRBV5-6, TRBV5-1 and TRBV20-1, were more frequent in patients than controls. Patients with multiple sclerosis recorded significantly lower normalized Chao1 diversity than controls, the study found.

This clonotype has just a few counts. Its cognate antigen is unknown. The germline CDR1 and CDR2 sequences are SGHAT and FQDESV (reference sequence). The V end was cut by 8 bases, the J end by 0 bases, with 29 bases between. The CDR3 runs to 21 residues. TCR beta libraries were prepared from cDNA with unique molecular identifiers. TCRdb independently ran MiXCR on the PCR reads; one entry per CDR3 protein. The sample yields more than 500,000 distinct CDR3 sequences, roughly 34% seen once. This chain uses TRBV11-1 with TRBJ2-6; D gene ambiguous. Sequenced: blood. The receptor's source is a girl aged 2-17 years with multiple sclerosis. As DNA, the CDR3 is TGTGCCAGCCCCTCCTACGGACCCACGTCCATCGTTAACTCTGGGGCCAACGTCCTGACTTTC. It yields the protein CASPSYGPTSIVNSGANVLTF.